There are many counts of the clone carrying this TCR beta chain. Its antigen is unidentified. The sample comes from a study of T cells after yellow fever vaccination. This CDR3 comprises 14 residues. Per germline, CDR1 SGDLS and CDR2 YYNGEE. Trimming took off 0 bases at V and 10 bases at J, with 11 bases between the two ends. TCRdb processed the 5' RACE reads anew with MiXCR; each CDR3 protein has one entry. The sample shows some 240,000 distinct CDR3 sequences, 3.6% of them seen only once. Regarding the study as a whole: Post-booster samples contained most primary-vaccination clones (around 95% CD4, about 90% CD8).

The receptor comes from a man in his late teens or twenties who received the YFV17D yellow fever vaccine. The rearrangement joins TRBV9 to TRBJ1-6, with D perhaps TRBD1 (5 bases). Sequenced here: PBMCs, sampled 15 days after the yellow fever booster vaccination. The CDR3 DNA reads as TGTGCCAGCAGCGTAGAGGACATCCCCTCACCCCTCCACTTT. The encoded protein is CASSVEDIPSPLHF.